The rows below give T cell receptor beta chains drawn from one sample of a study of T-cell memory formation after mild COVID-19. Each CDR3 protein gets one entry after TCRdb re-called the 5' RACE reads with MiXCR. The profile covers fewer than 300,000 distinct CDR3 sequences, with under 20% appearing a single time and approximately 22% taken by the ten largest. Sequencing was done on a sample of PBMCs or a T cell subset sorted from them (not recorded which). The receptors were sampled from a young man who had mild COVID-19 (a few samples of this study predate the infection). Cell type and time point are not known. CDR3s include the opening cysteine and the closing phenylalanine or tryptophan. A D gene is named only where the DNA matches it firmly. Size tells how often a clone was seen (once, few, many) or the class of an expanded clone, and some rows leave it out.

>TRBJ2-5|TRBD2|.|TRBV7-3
TGTGCCAGCTTAGCGAGCGGGGGGAGAGAGACCCAGTACTTC
CASLASGGRETQYF
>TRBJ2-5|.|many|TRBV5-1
TGCGCCAGCAGCCCGGGACCGGGGGAACCCTCTTGGGAGACCCAGTACTTC
CASSPGPGEPSWETQYF
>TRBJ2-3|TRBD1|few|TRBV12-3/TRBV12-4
TGTGCCAGCAGTCAAACAGGGGGCAGAGATACGCAGTATTTT
CASSQTGGRDTQYF
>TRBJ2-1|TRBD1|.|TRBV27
TGTGCCAGCAGTCCCAGGGGGCGCACCAATGAGCAGTTCTTC
CASSPRGRTNEQFF
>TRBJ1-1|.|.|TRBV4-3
TGCGCCAGCAGCCAAGCAGGAGGGACCGTCAGGAACACTGAAGCTTTCTTT
CASSQAGGTVRNTEAFF
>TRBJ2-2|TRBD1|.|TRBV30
TGTGCCTCGGACAGGGCCCCCGGGGAGCTGTTTTTT
CASDRAPGELFF
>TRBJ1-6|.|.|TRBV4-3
TGCGCCAGCAGCCAAGGCCGCGGAAGGGGTAATTCACCCCTCCACTTT
CASSQGRGRGNSPLHF
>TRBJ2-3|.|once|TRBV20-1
TGCAGTGCTAGTGGCCAATCTAGCACAGATACGCAGTATTTT
CSASGQSSTDTQYF
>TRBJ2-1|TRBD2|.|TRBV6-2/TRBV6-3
TGTGCCACAGTGGACAGGCTAGCGGGGTACAATGAGCAGTTCTTC
CATVDRLAGYNEQFF
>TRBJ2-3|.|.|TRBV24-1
TGTGCCACCAGTGATTTTGATACGCAGTATTTT
CATSDFDTQYF
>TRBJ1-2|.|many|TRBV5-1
TGCGCCAGCAGCTTGGATCGTTCTAGTCGGACCTATGGCTACACCTTC
CASSLDRSSRTYGYTF
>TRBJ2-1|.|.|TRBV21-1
TGTGCCAGCAGCCCTCCAGTAAAGGGGACATTCTCCTACAATGAGCAGTTCTTC
CASSPPVKGTFSYNEQFF
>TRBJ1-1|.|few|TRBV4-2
TGTGCCAGCAGCCAAGCCTTACAGGGATCGAACACTGAAGCTTTCTTT
CASSQALQGSNTEAFF
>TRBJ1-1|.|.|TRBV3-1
TGTGCCAGCTTGGGGGCAGGCACTGAAGCTTTCTTT
CASLGAGTEAFF
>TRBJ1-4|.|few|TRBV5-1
TGCGCCAGCAGTCGGACGCCTCAAGAAAAACTGTTTTTT
CASSRTPQEKLFF
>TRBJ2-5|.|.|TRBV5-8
TGTGCCCATTCTCCCCGGGACAAGACCGTTCAAGAGACCCAGTACTTC
CAHSPRDKTVQETQYF
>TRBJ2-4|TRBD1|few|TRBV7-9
TGTGCCAGCAGCATACAGGGGACCATTCAGTACTTC
CASSIQGTIQYF
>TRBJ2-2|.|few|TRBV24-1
TGTGCCACCAGTGATTATGGGGTGGAATGGACCGGGGAGCTGTTTTTT
CATSDYGVEWTGELFF
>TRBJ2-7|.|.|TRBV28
TGTGCCGGTGGTCCAGGGGGGTACTACGAGCAGTACTTC
CAGGPGGYYEQYF
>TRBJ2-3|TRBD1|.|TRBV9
TGTGCCAGCAGCGCTAGGACAGGACACACAGATACGCAGTATTTT
CASSARTGHTDTQYF
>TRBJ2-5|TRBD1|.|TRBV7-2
TGTGCCAGCAGCTCCTCCCTGCAAGCGATCCCCGGACAGGGTTCGGAGACCCAGTACTTC
CASSSSLQAIPGQGSETQYF
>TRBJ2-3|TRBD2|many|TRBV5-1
TGCGCCAGCAGCTTGAAACTAGCGGGGGGTGGAGATACGCAGTATTTT
CASSLKLAGGGDTQYF
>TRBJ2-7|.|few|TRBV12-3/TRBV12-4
TGTGCCAGCAGACCCGGGACACAAACCTCCTACGAGCAGTACTTC
CASRPGTQTSYEQYF
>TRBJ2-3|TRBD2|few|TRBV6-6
TGTGCCAGCAGTTACTCCGTCGAGCGGGGGGGCATGGATACGCAGTATTTT
CASSYSVERGGMDTQYF
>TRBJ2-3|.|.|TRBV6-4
TGTGCCAGCGGGGCAGGGAATTCGGATACGCAGTATTTT
CASGAGNSDTQYF
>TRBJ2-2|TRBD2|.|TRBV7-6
TGTGCCAGCAGCCTGGGGACTAGTGGCACCGGGGAGCTGTTTTTT
CASSLGTSGTGELFF
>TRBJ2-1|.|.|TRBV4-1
TGCGCCAGCAGCCAAGATAGCCAGCGGGCCTACAATGAGCAGTTCTTC
CASSQDSQRAYNEQFF
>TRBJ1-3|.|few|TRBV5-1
TGCGCCAGCAGAGTGGGGACTGGAAACACCATATATTTT
CASRVGTGNTIYF
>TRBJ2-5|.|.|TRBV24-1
TGTGCCACCAGTGATTTCCACCAGGGGCGAGAGACCCAGTACTTC
CATSDFHQGRETQYF
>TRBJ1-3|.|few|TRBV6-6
TGTGCCAGCAGTTACTCGTTTACAGGCTTTGCCCCTTTT
CASSYSFTGFAPF